In its sample, the clone carrying this TCR beta chain was seen many times. No antigen is known for it. The CDR3 spans 13 residues. Germline V CDR1 and CDR2: DFQATT, SNEGSKA (reference sequence). The sample's time point: newly diagnosed GD, antithyroid drugs for less than 3 months. Isolated PBMC RNA provided the starting material for the TCR library. For TCR beta, libraries came from iRepertoire HTBI primers and Arm-PCR of CDR3 regions. TCRdb used MiXCR to reprocess the multiplex PCR reads, holding one entry per CDR3 protein. Of hundreds of thousands of distinct CDR3 sequences listed, approximately 13% are singletons. These data originate in a study of regulatory T cells in long-lasting Graves disease. Study results and caveats: Those with persistent disease had in common more public clonotypes (more than 2,500) than new patients (about 970).

This sample also appeared in a second study, on T cells in Graves' hyperthyroidism and ophthalmopathy.

The source of this sequence is a man aged 30 to 45 with Graves disease. This chain connects TRBV20-1 to TRBJ2-7; D remains ambiguous. The source was peripheral blood mononuclear cells (PBMCs), collected at new diagnosis, from a patient treated with antithyroid drugs. CDR3 coding DNA: TGCAGCGTCGACACCCCAATGACCTACGAGCAGTACTTC. Encoded protein: CSVDTPMTYEQYF.